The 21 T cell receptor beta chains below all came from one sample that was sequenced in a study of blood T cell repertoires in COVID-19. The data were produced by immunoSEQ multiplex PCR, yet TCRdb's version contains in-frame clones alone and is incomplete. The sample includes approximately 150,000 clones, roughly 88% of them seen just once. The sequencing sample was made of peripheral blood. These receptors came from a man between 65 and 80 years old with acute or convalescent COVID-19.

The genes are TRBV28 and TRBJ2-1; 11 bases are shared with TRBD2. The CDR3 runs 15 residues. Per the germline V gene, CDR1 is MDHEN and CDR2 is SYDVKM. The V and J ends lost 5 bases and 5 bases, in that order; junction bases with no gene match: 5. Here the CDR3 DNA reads TGTGCCAGCAGTCCGCTAGCGGGAGGCCACAATGAGCAGTTCTTC. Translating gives CASSPLAGGHNEQFF.

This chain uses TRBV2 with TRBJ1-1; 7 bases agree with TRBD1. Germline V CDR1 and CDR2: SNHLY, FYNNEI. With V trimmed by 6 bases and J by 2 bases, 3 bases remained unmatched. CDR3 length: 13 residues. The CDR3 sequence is CASRGDRNTEAFF. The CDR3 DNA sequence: TGTGCCAGCAGGGGGGACAGAAACACTGAAGCTTTCTTT.

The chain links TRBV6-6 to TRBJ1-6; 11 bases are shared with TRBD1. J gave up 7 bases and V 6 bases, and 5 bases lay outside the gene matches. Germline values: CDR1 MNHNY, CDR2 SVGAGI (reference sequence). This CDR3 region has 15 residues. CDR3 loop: CASRIRDRGNSPLHF. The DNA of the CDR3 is TGTGCCAGCAGGATAAGGGACAGGGGGAATTCACCCCTCCACTTT.

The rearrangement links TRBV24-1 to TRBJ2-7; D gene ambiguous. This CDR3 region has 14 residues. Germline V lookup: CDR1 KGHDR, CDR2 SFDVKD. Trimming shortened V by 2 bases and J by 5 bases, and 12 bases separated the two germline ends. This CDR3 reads CATSDSEFRHEQYF. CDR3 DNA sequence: TGTGCCACCAGTGATTCCGAGTTTCGCCACGAGCAGTACTTC.

Here the CDR3 reads CASSLQGASNQPQHF. CDR3 nucleotide sequence: TGCGCCAGCAGCCTTCAAGGGGCGAGCAATCAGCCCCAGCATTTT. This rearrangement joins TRBV5-1 to TRBJ1-5; a possible D gene is TRBD1 (5 bases). V lost 4 bases and J 1 base, leaving 12 bases between the germline ends. This CDR3 spans 15 amino acids. From germline, CDR1 is SGHRS and CDR2 YFSETQ. The full variable domain, completed using reference TRBV5-1 and TRBJ1-5, is KAGVTQTPRYLIKTRGQQVTLSCSPISGHRSVSWYQQTPGQGLQFLFEYFSETQRNKGNFPGRFSGRQFSNSRSEMNVSTLELGDSALYLCASSLQGASNQPQHFGDGTRLSIL.

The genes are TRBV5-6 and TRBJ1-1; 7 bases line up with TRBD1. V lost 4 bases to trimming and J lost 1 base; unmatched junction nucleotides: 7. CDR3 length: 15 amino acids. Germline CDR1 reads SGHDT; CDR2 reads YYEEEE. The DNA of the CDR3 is TGTGCCAGCAGCCTAAGACAGGGTGGGAACACTGAAGCTTTCTTT. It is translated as CASSLRQGGNTEAFF.

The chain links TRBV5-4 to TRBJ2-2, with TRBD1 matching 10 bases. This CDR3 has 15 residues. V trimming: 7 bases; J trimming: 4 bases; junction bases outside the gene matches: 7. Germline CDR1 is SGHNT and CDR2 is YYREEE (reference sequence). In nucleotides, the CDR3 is TGTGCCAGCGGCGGGACAGGGGCGGGCACCGGGGAGCTGTTTTTT. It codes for CASGGTGAGTGELFF.

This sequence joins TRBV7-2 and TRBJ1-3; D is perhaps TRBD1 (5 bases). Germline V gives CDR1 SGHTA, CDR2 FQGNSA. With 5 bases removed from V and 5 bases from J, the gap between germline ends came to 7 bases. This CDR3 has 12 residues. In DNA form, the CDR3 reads TGTGCCAGCAGCCCGGACAGAAACACCATATATTTT. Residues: CASSPDRNTIYF.

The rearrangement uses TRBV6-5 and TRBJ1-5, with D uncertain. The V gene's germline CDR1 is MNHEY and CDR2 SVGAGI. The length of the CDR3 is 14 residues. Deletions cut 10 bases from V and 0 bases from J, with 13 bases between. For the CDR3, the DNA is TGTGCCATCCAGCTCGGGTATAGCAATCAGCCCCAGCATTTT. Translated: CAIQLGYSNQPQHF.

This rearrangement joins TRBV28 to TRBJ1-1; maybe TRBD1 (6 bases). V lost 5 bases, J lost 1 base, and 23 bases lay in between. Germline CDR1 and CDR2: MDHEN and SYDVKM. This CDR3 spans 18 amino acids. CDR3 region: CASSEGWGQASWNTEAFF. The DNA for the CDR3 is TGTGCCAGCAGTGAGGGCTGGGGGCAGGCTTCATGGAACACTGAAGCTTTCTTT.

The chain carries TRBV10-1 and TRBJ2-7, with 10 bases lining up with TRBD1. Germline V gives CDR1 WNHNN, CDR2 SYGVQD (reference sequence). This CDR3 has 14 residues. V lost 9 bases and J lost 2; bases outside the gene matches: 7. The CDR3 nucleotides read TGCGCCAGGACGGGACAGGGGACCCCCTACGAGCAGTACTTC. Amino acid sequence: CARTGQGTPYEQYF.

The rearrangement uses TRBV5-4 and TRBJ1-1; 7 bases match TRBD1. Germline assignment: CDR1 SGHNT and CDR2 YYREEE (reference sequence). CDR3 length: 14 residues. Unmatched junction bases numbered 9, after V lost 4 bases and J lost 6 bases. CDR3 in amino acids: CASSTPTGLPEAFF. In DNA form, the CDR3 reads TGTGCCAGCAGCACGCCGACAGGGTTGCCTGAAGCTTTCTTT.

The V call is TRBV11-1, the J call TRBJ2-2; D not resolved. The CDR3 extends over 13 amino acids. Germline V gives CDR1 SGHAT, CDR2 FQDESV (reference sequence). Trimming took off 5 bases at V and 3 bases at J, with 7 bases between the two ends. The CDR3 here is CASSQQYTGELFF. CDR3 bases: TGTGCCAGCAGCCAACAATACACCGGGGAGCTGTTTTTT.

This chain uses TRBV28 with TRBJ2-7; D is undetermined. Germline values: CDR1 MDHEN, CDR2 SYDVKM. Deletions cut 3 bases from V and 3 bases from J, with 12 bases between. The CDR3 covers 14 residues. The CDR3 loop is CASSLYSRIYEQYF. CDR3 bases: TGTGCCAGCAGTTTGTACTCGCGGATCTACGAGCAGTACTTC.

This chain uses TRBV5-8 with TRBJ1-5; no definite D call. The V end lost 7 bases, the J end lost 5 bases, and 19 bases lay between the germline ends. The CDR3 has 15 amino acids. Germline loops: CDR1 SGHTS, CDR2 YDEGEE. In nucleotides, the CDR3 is TGTGCCAGCGCTTGGAGCTTGGAGGGCTATCAGCCCCAGCATTTT. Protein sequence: CASAWSLEGYQPQHF. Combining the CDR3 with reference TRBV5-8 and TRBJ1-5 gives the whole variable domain EAGVTQSPTHLIKTRGQQATLRCSPISGHTSVYWYQQALGLGLQFLLWYDEGEERNRGNFPPRFSGRQFPNYSSELNVNALELEDSALYLCASAWSLEGYQPQHFGDGTRLSIL.

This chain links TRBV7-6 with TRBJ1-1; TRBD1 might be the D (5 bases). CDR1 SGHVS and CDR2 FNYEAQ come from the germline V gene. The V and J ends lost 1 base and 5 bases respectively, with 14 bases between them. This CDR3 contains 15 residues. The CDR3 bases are TGTGCCAGCAGCTTAGTGGCAGGGATGGGGACTGAAGCTTTCTTT. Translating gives CASSLVAGMGTEAFF.

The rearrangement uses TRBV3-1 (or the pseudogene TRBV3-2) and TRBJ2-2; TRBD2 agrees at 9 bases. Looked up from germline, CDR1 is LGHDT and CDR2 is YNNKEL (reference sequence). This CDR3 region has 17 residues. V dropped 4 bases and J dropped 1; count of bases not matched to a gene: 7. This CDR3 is CASSPHLSGGNTGELFF. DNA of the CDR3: TGTGCCAGCAGCCCTCACCTTAGCGGGGGGAACACCGGGGAGCTGTTTTTT.

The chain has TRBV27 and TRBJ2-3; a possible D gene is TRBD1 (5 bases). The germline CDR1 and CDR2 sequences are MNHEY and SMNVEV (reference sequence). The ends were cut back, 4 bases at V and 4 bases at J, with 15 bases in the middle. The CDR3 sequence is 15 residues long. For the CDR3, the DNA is TGTGCCAGCAGTTCATATCTCCAGGGTGCAGATACGCAGTATTTT. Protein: CASSSYLQGADTQYF.

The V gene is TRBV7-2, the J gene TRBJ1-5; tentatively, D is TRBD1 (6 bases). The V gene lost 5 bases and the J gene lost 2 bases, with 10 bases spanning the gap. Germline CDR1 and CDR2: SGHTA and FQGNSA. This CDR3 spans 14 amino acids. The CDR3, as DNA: TGTGCCAGCAGCCAAAGACAGGGCAATCAGCCCCAGCATTTT. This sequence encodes CASSQRQGNQPQHF.

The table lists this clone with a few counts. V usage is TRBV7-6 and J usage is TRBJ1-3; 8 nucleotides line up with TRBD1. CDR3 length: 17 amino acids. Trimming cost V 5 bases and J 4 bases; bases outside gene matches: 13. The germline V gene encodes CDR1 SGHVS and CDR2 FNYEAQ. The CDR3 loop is CASSDQLWTGPGNTIYF. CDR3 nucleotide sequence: TGTGCCAGCAGCGACCAACTGTGGACAGGGCCGGGAAACACCATATATTTT.

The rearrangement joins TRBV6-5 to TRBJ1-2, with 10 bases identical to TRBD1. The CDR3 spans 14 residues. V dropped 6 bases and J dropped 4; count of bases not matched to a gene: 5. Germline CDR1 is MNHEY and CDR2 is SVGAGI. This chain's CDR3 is CASRPTGGSYGYTF. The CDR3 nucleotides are TGTGCCAGCAGACCGACAGGGGGCAGCTATGGCTACACCTTC.